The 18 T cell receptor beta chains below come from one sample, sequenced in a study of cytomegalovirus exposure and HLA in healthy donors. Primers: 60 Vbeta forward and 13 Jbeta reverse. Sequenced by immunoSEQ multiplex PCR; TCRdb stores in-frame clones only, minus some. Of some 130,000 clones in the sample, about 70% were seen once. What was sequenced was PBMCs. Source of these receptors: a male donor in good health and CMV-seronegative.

This CDR3 reads CASRPTSFDNNEQFF. The CDR3 nucleotides read TGTGCCAGCAGACCGACTAGCTTTGATAACAATGAGCAGTTCTTC. V usage is TRBV27 and J usage is TRBJ2-1; 7 positions agree with TRBD2. The CDR3 sequence is 15 residues long. From germline, CDR1 is MNHEY and CDR2 SMNVEV (reference sequence). V shed 6 bases and J 5 bases; nucleotides not matched to a gene: 10.

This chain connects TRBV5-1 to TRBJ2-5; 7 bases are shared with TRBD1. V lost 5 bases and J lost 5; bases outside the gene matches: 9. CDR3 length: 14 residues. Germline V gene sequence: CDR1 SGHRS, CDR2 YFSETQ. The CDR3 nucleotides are TGCGCCAGCAGGCGAGGGGGCTGGGGCGAGACCCAGTACTTC. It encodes CASRRGGWGETQYF.

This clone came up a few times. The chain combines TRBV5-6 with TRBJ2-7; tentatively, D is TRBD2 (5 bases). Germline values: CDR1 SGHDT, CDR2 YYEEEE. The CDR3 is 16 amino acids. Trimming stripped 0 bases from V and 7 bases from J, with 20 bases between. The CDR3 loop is CASSLAFLDTREEQYF. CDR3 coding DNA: TGTGCCAGCAGCTTGGCCTTTTTAGACACCCGGGAAGAGCAGTACTTC. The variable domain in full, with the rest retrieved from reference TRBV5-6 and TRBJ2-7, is DAGVTQSPTHLIKTRGQQVTLRCSPKSGHDTVSWYQQALGQGPQFIFQYYEEEERQRGNFPDRFSGHQFPNYSSELNVNALLLGDSALYLCASSLAFLDTREEQYFGPGTRLTVT.

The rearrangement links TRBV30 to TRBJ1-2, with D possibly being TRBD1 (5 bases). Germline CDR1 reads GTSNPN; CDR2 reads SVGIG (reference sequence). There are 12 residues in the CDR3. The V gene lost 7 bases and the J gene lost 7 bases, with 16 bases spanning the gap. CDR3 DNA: TGTGCCTATATAGGGGTTTTCTCTGGCTACACCTTC. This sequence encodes CAYIGVFSGYTF.

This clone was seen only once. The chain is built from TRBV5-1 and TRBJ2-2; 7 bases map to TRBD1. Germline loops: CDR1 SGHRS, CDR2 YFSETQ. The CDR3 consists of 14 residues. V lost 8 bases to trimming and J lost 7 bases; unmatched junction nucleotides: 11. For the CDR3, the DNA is TGCGCCAGTGAGACAGGGCAGGGGAGCGGGGAGCTGTTTTTT. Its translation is CASETGQGSGELFF.

The CDR3 protein is CASSLQGPYEQYF. CDR3 nucleotide sequence: TGTGCCAGCAGCTTGCAGGGCCCCTACGAGCAGTACTTC. This chain links TRBV5-4 with TRBJ2-7; weak D call: TRBD1 (5 bases). Germline CDR1 is SGHNT and CDR2 is YYREEE (reference sequence). Deletions cut 1 base from V and 2 bases from J, with 7 bases between. CDR3 length: 13 amino acids. The full variable domain, completed using reference TRBV5-4 and TRBJ2-7, is ETGVTQSPTHLIKTRGQQVTLRCSSQSGHNTVSWYQQALGQGPQFIFQYYREEENGRGNFPPRFSGLQFPNYSSELNVNALELDDSALYLCASSLQGPYEQYFGPGTRLTVT.

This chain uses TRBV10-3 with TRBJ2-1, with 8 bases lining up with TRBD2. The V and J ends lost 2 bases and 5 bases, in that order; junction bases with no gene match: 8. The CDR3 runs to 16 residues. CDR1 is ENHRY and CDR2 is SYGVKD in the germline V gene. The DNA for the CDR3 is TGTGCCATCAGTGAGGGGGGCGGGGGGCCCCACAATGAGCAGTTCTTC. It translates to CAISEGGGGPHNEQFF.

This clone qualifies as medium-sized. CDR3 bases: TGTGCCAGCAGTTACTCGACAGGGAGGAACGAGCAGTACTTC. Protein sequence: CASSYSTGRNEQYF. The chain links TRBV6-5 to TRBJ2-7; a possible D gene is TRBD1 (7 bases). Germline V gene data show CDR1 as MNHEY and CDR2 as SVGAGI. V was trimmed by 0 bases and J by 5 bases, leaving 11 bases between them. This CDR3 is 14 amino acids long.

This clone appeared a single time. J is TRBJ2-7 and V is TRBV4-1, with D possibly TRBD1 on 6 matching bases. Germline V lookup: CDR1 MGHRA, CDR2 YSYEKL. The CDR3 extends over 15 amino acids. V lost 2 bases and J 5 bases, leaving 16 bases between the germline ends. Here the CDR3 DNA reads TGCGCCAGCAGCCAACAACCCACCCAGGGGAACGAGCAGTACTTC. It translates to CASSQQPTQGNEQYF.

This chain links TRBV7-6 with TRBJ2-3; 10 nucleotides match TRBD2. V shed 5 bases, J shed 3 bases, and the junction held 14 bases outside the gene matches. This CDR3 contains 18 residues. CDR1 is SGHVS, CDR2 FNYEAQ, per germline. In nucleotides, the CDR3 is TGTGCCAGCAGCCCACAAAGCGGGAGGGCCTTGGTTACAGATACGCAGTATTTT. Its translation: CASSPQSGRALVTDTQYF.

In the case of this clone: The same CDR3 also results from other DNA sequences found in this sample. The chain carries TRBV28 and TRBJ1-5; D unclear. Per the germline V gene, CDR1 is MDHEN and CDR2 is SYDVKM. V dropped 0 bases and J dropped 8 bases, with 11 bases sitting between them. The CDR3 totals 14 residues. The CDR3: CASSLWTEIKPQHF. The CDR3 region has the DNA TGTGCCAGCAGTTTATGGACGGAGATCAAGCCCCAGCATTTT.

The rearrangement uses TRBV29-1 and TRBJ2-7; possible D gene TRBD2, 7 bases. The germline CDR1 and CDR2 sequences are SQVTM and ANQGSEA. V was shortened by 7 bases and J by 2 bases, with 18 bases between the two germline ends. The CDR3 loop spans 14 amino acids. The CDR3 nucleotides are TGCAGCGCCCATGGAAAGGGGGGGGCCTACGAGCAGTACTTC. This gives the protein CSAHGKGGAYEQYF.

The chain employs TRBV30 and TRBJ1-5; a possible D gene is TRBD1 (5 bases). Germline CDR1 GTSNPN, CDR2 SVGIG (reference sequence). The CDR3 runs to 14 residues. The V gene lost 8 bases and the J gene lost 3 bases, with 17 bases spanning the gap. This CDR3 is CAGSDTRVNQPQHF. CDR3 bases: TGTGCCGGATCGGACACTCGGGTCAATCAGCCCCAGCATTTT.

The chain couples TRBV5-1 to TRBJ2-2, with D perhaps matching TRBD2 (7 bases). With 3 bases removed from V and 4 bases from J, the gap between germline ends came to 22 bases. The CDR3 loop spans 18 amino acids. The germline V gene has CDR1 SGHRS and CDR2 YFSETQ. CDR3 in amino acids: CASSWGGAGGRSTGELFF. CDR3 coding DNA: TGCGCCAGCAGCTGGGGGGGGGCTGGCGGGAGATCCACCGGGGAGCTGTTTTTT.

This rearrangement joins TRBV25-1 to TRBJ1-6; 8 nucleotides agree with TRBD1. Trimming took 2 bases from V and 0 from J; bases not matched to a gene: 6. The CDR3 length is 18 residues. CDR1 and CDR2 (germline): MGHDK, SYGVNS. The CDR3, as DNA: TGTGCCAGCAGTGAAGGACAGGGTCGGAGCTCCTATAATTCACCCCTCCACTTT. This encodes CASSEGQGRSSYNSPLHF. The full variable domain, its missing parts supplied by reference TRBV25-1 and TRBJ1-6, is EADIYQTPRYLVIGTGKKITLECSQTMGHDKMYWYQQDPGMELHLIHYSYGVNSTEKGDLSSESTVSRIRTEHFPLTLESARPSHTSQYLCASSEGQGRSSYNSPLHFGNGTRLTVT.

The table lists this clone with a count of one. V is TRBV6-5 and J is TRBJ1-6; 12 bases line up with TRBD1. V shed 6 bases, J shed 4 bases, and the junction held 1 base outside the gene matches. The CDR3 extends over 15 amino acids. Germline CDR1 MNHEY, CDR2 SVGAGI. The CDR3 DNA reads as TGTGCCAGCAGGGGACAGGGGGCTTATAATTCACCCCTCCACTTT. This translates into CASRGQGAYNSPLHF.

CDR3 loop: CAWSVRGVSVTDTQYF. The CDR3 DNA sequence: TGTGCCTGGAGTGTAAGGGGTGTAAGTGTTACAGATACGCAGTATTTT. The chain uses TRBV30 and TRBJ2-3; D is perhaps TRBD1 (5 bases). The germline V gene has CDR1 GTSNPN and CDR2 SVGIG (reference sequence). The CDR3 contains 16 residues. The germline V and J ends were trimmed by 0 bases and 3 bases, with 16 bases remaining between them. Variable domain in full (rest from reference TRBV30 and TRBJ2-3): SQTIHQWPATLVQPVGSPLSLECTVEGTSNPNLYWYRQAAGRGLQLLFYSVGIGQISSEVPQNLSASRPQDRQFILSSKKLLLSDSGFYLCAWSVRGVSVTDTQYFGPGTRLTVL.

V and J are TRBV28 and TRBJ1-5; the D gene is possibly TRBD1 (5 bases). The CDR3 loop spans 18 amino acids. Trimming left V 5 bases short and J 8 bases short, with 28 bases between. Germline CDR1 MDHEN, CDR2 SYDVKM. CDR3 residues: CASSPAIPQMGGVEPQHF. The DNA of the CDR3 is TGTGCCAGCAGTCCGGCGATCCCCCAAATGGGAGGGGTGGAGCCCCAGCATTTT.